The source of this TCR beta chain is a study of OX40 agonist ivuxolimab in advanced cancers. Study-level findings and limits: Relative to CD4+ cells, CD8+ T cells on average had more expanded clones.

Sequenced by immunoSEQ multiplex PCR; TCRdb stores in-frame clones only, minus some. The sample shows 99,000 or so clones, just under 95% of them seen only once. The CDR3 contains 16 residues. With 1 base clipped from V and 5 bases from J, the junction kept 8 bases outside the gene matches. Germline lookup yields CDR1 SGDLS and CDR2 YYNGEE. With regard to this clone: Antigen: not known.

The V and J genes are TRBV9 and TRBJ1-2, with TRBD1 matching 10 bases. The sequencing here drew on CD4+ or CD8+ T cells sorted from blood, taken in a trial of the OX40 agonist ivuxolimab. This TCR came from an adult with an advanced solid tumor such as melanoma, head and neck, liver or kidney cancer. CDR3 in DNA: TGTGCCAGCAGCGTATCCGGGACAGGGGCCCTTTATGGCTACACCTTC. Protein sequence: CASSVSGTGALYGYTF.